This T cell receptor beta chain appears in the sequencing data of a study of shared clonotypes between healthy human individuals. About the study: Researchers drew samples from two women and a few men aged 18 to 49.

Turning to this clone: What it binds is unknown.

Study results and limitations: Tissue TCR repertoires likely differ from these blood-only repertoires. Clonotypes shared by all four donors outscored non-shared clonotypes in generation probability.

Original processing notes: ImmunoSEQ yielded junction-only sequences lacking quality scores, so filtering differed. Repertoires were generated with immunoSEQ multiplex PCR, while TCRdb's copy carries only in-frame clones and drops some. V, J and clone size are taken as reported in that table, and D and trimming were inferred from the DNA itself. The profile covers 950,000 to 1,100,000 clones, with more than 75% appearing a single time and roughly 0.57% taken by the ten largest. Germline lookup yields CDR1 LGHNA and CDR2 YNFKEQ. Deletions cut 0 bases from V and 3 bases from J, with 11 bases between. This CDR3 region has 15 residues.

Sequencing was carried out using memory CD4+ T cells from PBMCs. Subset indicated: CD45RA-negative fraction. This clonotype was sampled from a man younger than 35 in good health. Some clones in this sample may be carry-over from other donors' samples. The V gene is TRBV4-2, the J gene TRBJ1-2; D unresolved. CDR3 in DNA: TGTGCCAGCAGCCAAGAAGCCGGGCGGGACTATGGCTACACCTTC. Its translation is CASSQEAGRDYGYTF.